A selection of T cell receptor beta chains follows, all from one sample in a study of shared clonotypes between healthy human individuals. Assay: immunoSEQ multiplex PCR; the TCRdb copy retains only in-frame clones and omits some. The table has about half a million clones, approximately 79% seen once; the top ten hold 12%. The specimen was PBMCs. The receptors derive from a woman between 40 and 55 years old in good health. Some clones in this sample may be carry-over from other donors' samples. Each CDR3 is given with its conserved first and last residue. Each record gives: V gene, J gene, D gene, clone size, CDR3 DNA, CDR3 protein. The D gene is left open where the match is weak. A clone size is listed for some rows: how often the clone was seen (once, few, many), or a class if it is expanded.

TRBV4-3	TRBJ2-7	.	.	TGCGCCAGCCGAGGTGGGAGCGAGCAGTACTTC	CASRGGSEQYF
TRBV7-7	TRBJ2-5	.	.	TGTGCTAGCAGCCCCGGACAGACAAAAGAGACCCAGTACTTC	CASSPGQTKETQYF
TRBV10-3	TRBJ2-1	.	.	TGTGCCATCAGTGAGTCTGGGGGTGGTACGTGGGAGTTCTTC	CAISESGGGTWEFF
TRBV7-2	TRBJ2-3	TRBD2	many	TGTGCCAGCAGCACCCGACAGACTAGCGGGGACACAGATACGCAGTATTTT	CASSTRQTSGDTDTQYF
TRBV30	TRBJ1-1	.	.	TGTGCCTGGAGTGTCGAAGGGGGAACTGAAGCTTTCTTT	CAWSVEGGTEAFF
TRBV7-3	TRBJ2-1	.	.	TGTGCCAGCAGCTTAAGTACCTACAATGAGCAGTTCTTC	CASSLSTYNEQFF
TRBV5-8	TRBJ2-3	.	.	TGTGCCAGCAGCACGGGGCAAAACACAGATACGCAGTATTTT	CASSTGQNTDTQYF
TRBV28	TRBJ1-3	.	.	TGTGCCAGCAGTTTATATAACACCATATATTTT	CASSLYNTIYF
TRBV10-3	TRBJ2-3	.	.	TGTGCCTCGAGGACACCTGGGACAGATACGCAGTATTTT	CASRTPGTDTQYF
TRBV11-2	TRBJ2-7	TRBD2	.	TGTGCCAGCAGCTTAGGTCTAGCGGAAACCTACGAGCAGTACTTC	CASSLGLAETYEQYF